One and the same sample provided the 21 T cell receptor beta chains below, sequenced in a study of OX40 agonist ivuxolimab in advanced cancers. TCRdb's table, derived via immunoSEQ multiplex PCR, lists solely in-frame clones and lacks some. Of some 100,000 clones listed, over 75% were seen once; the top ten hold more than 0.25%. The sequenced sample was CD4+ or CD8+ T cells sorted from blood, obtained in a trial of the OX40 agonist ivuxolimab. The receptors shown here come from an adult with an advanced solid tumor such as melanoma, head and neck, liver or kidney cancer.

This chain connects TRBV7-9 to TRBJ2-2, with 11 positions matching TRBD2. Germline values: CDR1 SEHNR, CDR2 FQNEAQ (reference sequence). This CDR3 is 16 amino acids long. Trimming cost V 4 bases and J 7 bases; bases outside gene matches: 8. The CDR3 DNA follows: TGTGCCAGCAGCTCCACTAGCGGGAGTAAAATCGGGGAGCTGTTTTTT. Amino acid sequence: CASSSTSGSKIGELFF.

As concerns this clone: Other DNA sequences in this specimen translate into the identical CDR3. This rearrangement joins TRBV19 to TRBJ2-3; D not certain. This CDR3 has 11 amino acids. Germline values: CDR1 LNHDA, CDR2 SQIVND (reference sequence). The germline V and J ends were trimmed by 3 bases and 6 bases, with 4 bases remaining between them. DNA of the CDR3: TGTGCCAGTAGTATCAGGGATACGCAGTATTTT. It translates to CASSIRDTQYF.

This rearrangement joins TRBV19 to TRBJ2-7; 8 positions agree with TRBD1. The V segment lost 5 bases and the J segment 1 base; nucleotides outside the gene matches: 4. CDR3 length equals 14 residues. Germline V gene data show CDR1 as LNHDA and CDR2 as SQIVND (reference sequence). As DNA, the CDR3 is TGTGCCAGTAGTGGGACAGGCTCGTCCTACGAGCAGTACTTC. The encoded protein is CASSGTGSSYEQYF.

The chain uses TRBV14 and TRBJ2-1, with 8 bases matching TRBD2. Looked up from germline, CDR1 is SGHDN and CDR2 is FVKESK. V shed 6 bases, J shed 6 bases, and the junction held 13 bases outside the gene matches. The CDR3 length is 16 residues. CDR3 amino acids: CASRDIAGNEGNEQFF. The DNA of the CDR3 is TGTGCCAGCAGAGATATAGCGGGAAATGAAGGCAATGAGCAGTTCTTC.

This clone was picked up a small number of times. V and J are TRBV19 and TRBJ2-7; tentatively, D is TRBD2 (6 bases). Trimming removed 3 bases from V and 4 bases from J, with 13 bases in between. There are 14 residues in the CDR3. Germline-derived CDR1 and CDR2 are LNHDA and SQIVND (reference sequence). The CDR3 DNA reads TGTGCCAGTAGTATCCGGGGGACGGAATACGAGCAGTACTTC. This translates into CASSIRGTEYEQYF. Combining the CDR3 with reference TRBV19 and TRBJ2-7 gives the whole variable domain DGGITQSPKYLFRKEGQNVTLSCEQNLNHDAMYWYRQDPGQGLRLIYYSQIVNDFQKGDIAEGYSVSREKKESFPLTVTSAQKNPTAFYLCASSIRGTEYEQYFGPGTRLTVT.

In this sample, this clone turned up a few times. J is TRBJ2-2 and V is TRBV10-1, with unresolved D. Per the germline V gene, CDR1 is WNHNN and CDR2 is SYGVQD (reference sequence). The V and J ends lost 6 bases and 2 bases respectively, with 10 bases between them. This CDR3 contains 14 residues. CDR3 bases: TGCGCCAGCAGGCCGGGCCATAACACCGGGGAGCTGTTTTTT. Translated: CASRPGHNTGELFF.

The chain uses TRBV29-1 and TRBJ2-7; 9 nucleotides agree with TRBD2. The CDR3 is 13 amino acids. With V trimmed by 6 bases and J by 6 bases, 9 bases remained unmatched. Germline CDR1 and CDR2: SQVTM and ANQGSEA. The CDR3 DNA follows: TGCAGCGTGGCGGCTAGCGGGAATGGCGAGCAGTACTTC. Amino acid sequence: CSVAASGNGEQYF.

This clone was seen a handful of times. The V call is TRBV7-2, the J call TRBJ1-2, with D tentatively TRBD1 (6 bases). This CDR3 is built from 15 residues. CDR1 SGHTA and CDR2 FQGNSA come from the germline V gene. V was pared by 0 bases and J by 2 bases, with 10 bases between. The CDR3 loop reads CASSLALTGNYGYTF. The DNA of the CDR3 is TGTGCCAGCAGCTTAGCGCTTACAGGGAACTATGGCTACACCTTC.

This clone appeared once. V is TRBV4-1 and J is TRBJ2-2; tentatively, D is TRBD1 or TRBD2 (6 bases each). The CDR3 extends over 16 amino acids. The germline gives CDR1 MGHRA, CDR2 YSYEKL. Trimming stripped 0 bases from V and 4 bases from J, with 12 bases between. CDR3 nucleotide sequence: TGCGCCAGCAGCCAAGATTCGGGGGCGGGCACCGGGGAGCTGTTTTTT. Amino acid sequence: CASSQDSGAGTGELFF.

The rearrangement joins TRBV6-5 to TRBJ1-4, with D unclear. The V and J ends lost 2 bases and 5 bases respectively, with 9 bases between them. The CDR3 extends over 14 amino acids. CDR1 is MNHEY and CDR2 is SVGAGI in the germline V gene. The CDR3 nucleotides read TGTGCCAGCAGTTACCGGAGGAGAAATGAAAAACTGTTTTTT. Amino acid sequence: CASSYRRRNEKLFF.

The chain joins TRBV5-1 to TRBJ2-1, with D unresolved. Germline V gives CDR1 SGHRS, CDR2 YFSETQ. Between the trimmed V and J ends, which lost 4 bases and 9 bases, there was a span of 8 bases. This CDR3 contains 11 residues. This CDR3 is CASSKSGEQFF. The CDR3 DNA reads as TGCGCCAGCAGCAAATCGGGTGAGCAGTTCTTC.

This clone was found once. The chain has TRBV4-2 and TRBJ2-2, with 12 bases lining up with TRBD1. This CDR3 has 17 residues. Germline values: CDR1 LGHNA, CDR2 YNFKEQ. Unmatched junction bases numbered 8, after V lost 4 bases and J lost 5 bases. The CDR3 bases are TGTGCCAGCAGCCCGGGACAGGGGGCGTTGAAGACCGGGGAGCTGTTTTTT. This sequence encodes CASSPGQGALKTGELFF.

The chain couples TRBV28 to TRBJ2-3, with a possible D match to TRBD2 (6 bases). This CDR3 has 14 amino acids. V shed 5 bases and J shed 9 bases, with 18 bases lying between them. Germline V gene data show CDR1 as MDHEN and CDR2 as SYDVKM. The CDR3 DNA reads TGTGCCAGCAGTCGCCCGAGCACTAGCAGAACGCAGTATTTT. Translation gives CASSRPSTSRTQYF.

The V and J genes are TRBV4-1 and TRBJ2-1; D not resolved. The CDR3 spans 13 residues. Deletions cut 1 base from V and 14 bases from J, with 15 bases between. Germline CDR1 is MGHRA and CDR2 is YSYEKL. This CDR3 reads CASSQATAERKFF. CDR3 bases: TGCGCCAGCAGCCAAGCCACGGCCGAACGTAAGTTCTTC.

The rearrangement joins TRBV10-1 to TRBJ2-3, with TRBD2 matching 7 bases. CDR3 length: 14 residues. Germline V gives CDR1 WNHNN, CDR2 SYGVQD (reference sequence). V was clipped by 5 bases and J by 8 bases; unmatched bases: 10. This CDR3 reads CASSLAGPVATQYF. The DNA of the CDR3 is TGCGCCAGCAGTTTAGCGGGCCCCGTCGCTACGCAGTATTTT.

The chain is built from TRBV13 and TRBJ2-7, with 15 bases aligning to TRBD2. The trim removed 5 bases at V and 3 bases at J, leaving 11 bases unmatched. The CDR3 is 18 amino acids. The germline V gene has CDR1 PRHDT and CDR2 FYEKMQ (reference sequence). CDR3 residues: CASSPRTSGRAEHYEQYF. In nucleotides, the CDR3 is TGTGCCAGCAGCCCCAGGACTAGCGGGAGGGCCGAACACTACGAGCAGTACTTC.

This sequence joins TRBV5-1 and TRBJ1-1; D is perhaps TRBD1 (6 bases). Per germline, CDR1 SGHRS and CDR2 YFSETQ. This CDR3 is built from 13 residues. V was shortened by 3 bases and J by 2 bases, with 8 bases between the two germline ends. The CDR3 protein is CASSYGTNTEAFF. In DNA, the CDR3 is TGCGCCAGCAGCTACGGGACAAACACTGAAGCTTTCTTT.

The V and J genes are TRBV2 and TRBJ2-5, with TRBD2 identical over 8 bases. This CDR3 region has 13 residues. CDR1 SNHLY and CDR2 FYNNEI come from the germline V gene. J lost 5 bases, V lost 6 bases, and 5 bases had no gene match. Here the CDR3 reads CASRGLGRETQYF. The CDR3 DNA reads TGTGCCAGCAGGGGACTAGGTCGGGAGACCCAGTACTTC.

Only a few counts were recorded for this clone. This chain links TRBV28 with TRBJ2-7; D not resolved. The CDR3 extends over 13 amino acids. Trimming removed 3 bases from V and 1 base from J, with 7 bases in between. Germline V gene lookup returns CDR1 MDHEN and CDR2 SYDVKM. The CDR3 region has the DNA TGTGCCAGCAGTTTGGGATTTTCCTACGAGCAGTACTTC. Translation: CASSLGFSYEQYF. Variable domain in full (rest from reference TRBV28 and TRBJ2-7): DVKVTQSSRYLVKRTGEKVFLECVQDMDHENMFWYRQDPGLGLRLIYFSYDVKMKEKGDIPEGYSVSREKKERFSLILESASTNQTSMYLCASSLGFSYEQYFGPGTRLTVT.

Regarding this clone: Other DNA sequences within the sample encode an identical CDR3. This rearrangement joins TRBV7-9 to TRBJ1-4; D is unresolved. The germline CDR1 and CDR2 sequences are SEHNR and FQNEAQ (reference sequence). This CDR3 comprises 16 residues. Trimming cost V 4 bases and J 0 bases, with 12 bases left between them. As DNA, the CDR3 is TGTGCCAGCAGCTCTCCGGGTCTACCAACTAATGAAAAACTGTTTTTT. Its protein product is CASSSPGLPTNEKLFF.

J is TRBJ2-1 and V is TRBV4-3; 7 bases fit TRBD2. CDR1 and CDR2 (germline): LGHNA, YSLEER. The CDR3 is 16 residues long. Losses at the gene ends were 0 bases for V and 7 bases for J; bases not matched to a gene: 9. CDR3 in amino acids: CASSQETGGDSNEQFF. The CDR3 DNA reads as TGCGCCAGCAGCCAAGAGACGGGAGGCGACTCAAATGAGCAGTTCTTC.